Shown below are 32 T cell receptor beta chains from a single sample sequenced in a study of blood T cell repertoires in COVID-19. Assay: immunoSEQ multiplex PCR; the TCRdb copy retains only in-frame clones and omits some. The sample shows around 140,000 clones, approximately 90% of them seen only once. Material for sequencing was peripheral blood. The receptors originated from a man aged 60-69 years with active or convalescent COVID-19.

This clone has just one count. V is TRBV18 and J is TRBJ2-1; TRBD2 matches at 7 bases. J lost 8 bases, V lost 0 bases, and 7 bases had no gene match. Germline CDR1 is KGHSH and CDR2 is LQKENI. The CDR3 runs 15 residues. CDR3 loop: CASSPPYAGEDEQFF. CDR3 nucleotide sequence: TGTGCCAGCTCACCACCGTATGCGGGGGAGGATGAGCAGTTCTTC.

As for this clone: A junction end diverges from the germline sequence, so it may reflect a read error. The chain recombines TRBV24-1 with TRBJ2-5; 10 nucleotides agree with TRBD2. Germline V gives CDR1 KGHDR, CDR2 SFDVKD. CDR3 size: 12 residues. As DNA, the CDR3 is TGTGCCACCAGTGGAGCGGGAGGGACCCATTACTTC. Amino acids: CATSGAGGTHYF.

This clone appeared a single time. The chain joins TRBV28 to TRBJ1-2, with no clear D. The germline gives CDR1 MDHEN, CDR2 SYDVKM. The CDR3 consists of 13 residues. V was cut by 7 bases and J by 5 bases, with 14 bases left in between. The CDR3 here is CASTLGTGYGYTF. CDR3 sequence (DNA): TGTGCCAGCACCCTAGGTACGGGGTATGGCTACACCTTC.

The rearrangement joins TRBV28 to TRBJ1-1, with D unclear. Trimming took 3 bases from V and 4 from J, leaving 9 bases between them. Germline values: CDR1 MDHEN, CDR2 SYDVKM. This CDR3 has 13 residues. The CDR3 DNA follows: TGTGCCAGCAGTTTCGGTTTTGGCACTGAAGCTTTCTTT. Protein: CASSFGFGTEAFF.

V gene TRBV5-1 combines with J gene TRBJ1-1; possibly TRBD1 for D (5 bases). Trimming removed 4 bases at V and 1 base at J, with 14 bases between. The germline CDR1 and CDR2 sequences are SGHRS and YFSETQ. The CDR3 has 15 amino acids. The CDR3 DNA sequence: TGCGCCAGCAGCCCTGGGACCGGGGGGAACACTGAAGCTTTCTTT. Translated, it gives CASSPGTGGNTEAFF. Full variable domain (rest looked up from reference TRBV5-1 and TRBJ1-1): KAGVTQTPRYLIKTRGQQVTLSCSPISGHRSVSWYQQTPGQGLQFLFEYFSETQRNKGNFPGRFSGRQFSNSRSEMNVSTLELGDSALYLCASSPGTGGNTEAFFGQGTRLTVV.

This chain connects TRBV29-1 to TRBJ1-2, with 9 positions matching TRBD1. This CDR3 is 13 amino acids long. J lost 8 bases, V lost 4 bases, and 8 bases had no gene match. The V gene's germline CDR1 is SQVTM and CDR2 ANQGSEA. In DNA form, the CDR3 reads TGCAGCGTTGCTCCAGGACAGGGGTACGGCTACACCTTC. Its protein product is CSVAPGQGYGYTF. The whole variable domain, remainder taken from reference TRBV29-1 and TRBJ1-2, is SAVISQKPSRDICQRGTSLTIQCQVDSQVTMMFWYRQQPGQSLTLIATANQGSEATYESGFVIDKFPISRPNLTFSTLTVSNMSPEDSSIYLCSVAPGQGYGYTFGSGTRLTVV.

This chain links TRBV30 with TRBJ2-1, with 8 bases identical to TRBD2. CDR1 is GTSNPN, CDR2 SVGIG, per germline (reference sequence). The CDR3 consists of 14 residues. The trim removed 5 bases at V and 6 bases at J, leaving 9 bases unmatched. The CDR3 coding sequence is TGTGCCTGGTGTCGGGGGGGGCCCTGCAATGAGCAGTTCTTC. Its protein product is CAWCRGGPCNEQFF.

The V call is TRBV28, the J call TRBJ2-7; 8 nucleotides line up with TRBD1. Germline trimming cut 3 bases from V and 7 bases from J; bases unmatched to any gene: 11. The germline CDR1 and CDR2 sequences are MDHEN and SYDVKM. This CDR3 has 15 amino acids. The CDR3 DNA reads as TGTGCCAGCAGTTTTTGGACAGGGCCCCCGGGGGAGCAGTACTTC. This codes for CASSFWTGPPGEQYF. Full variable domain (outside the CDR3, taken from reference TRBV28 and TRBJ2-7): DVKVTQSSRYLVKRTGEKVFLECVQDMDHENMFWYRQDPGLGLRLIYFSYDVKMKEKGDIPEGYSVSREKKERFSLILESASTNQTSMYLCASSFWTGPPGEQYFGPGTRLTVT.

This sequence joins TRBV11-2 and TRBJ2-1; 9 bases line up with TRBD1. CDR3 length: 16 residues. The germline V gene has CDR1 SGHAT and CDR2 FQNNGV. Trimming at V came to 4 bases and at J to 7 bases, leaving 11 bases not matched to a gene. CDR3 coding DNA: TGTGCCAGCAGCTCCTCTACAGGGGGCGCGGGGAATGAGCAGTTCTTC. This codes for CASSSSTGGAGNEQFF.

The rearrangement links TRBV24-1 to TRBJ1-2, with D maybe TRBD1 (6 bases). The CDR3 runs 19 residues. Germline V gene sequence: CDR1 KGHDR, CDR2 SFDVKD. V lost 1 base and J lost 4, with 24 bases in between. Written as DNA, the CDR3 is TGTGCCACCAGTGATTTTACAAACAAACCAGGGGACCCCTTCTATGGCTACACCTTC. Translating gives CATSDFTNKPGDPFYGYTF.

This clone was found once. The rearrangement joins TRBV9 to TRBJ1-3; D perhaps matches TRBD1 (6 bases). Between the trimmed V and J ends, which lost 3 bases and 0 bases, there was a span of 16 bases. The CDR3 has 17 residues. CDR1 and CDR2 from the germline V gene are SGDLS and YYNGEE. CDR3 in amino acids: CASSAKDRSYSGNTIYF. The CDR3 DNA reads TGTGCCAGCAGCGCCAAAGACAGGAGCTACTCTGGAAACACCATATATTTT. Drawing the rest from reference TRBV9 and TRBJ1-3, the complete variable domain is DSGVTQTPKHLITATGQRVTLRCSPRSGDLSVYWYQQSLDQGLQFLIQYYNGEERAKGNILERFSAQQFPDLHSELNLSSLELGDSALYFCASSAKDRSYSGNTIYFGEGSWLTVV.

This chain uses TRBV27 with TRBJ2-1; D perhaps matches TRBD2 (5 bases). Germline CDR1 reads MNHEY; CDR2 reads SMNVEV (reference sequence). Trimming stripped 0 bases from V and 2 bases from J, with 11 bases between. The CDR3 sequence is 16 residues long. The CDR3: CASSLSVGEAYNEQFF. The CDR3 coding sequence is TGTGCCAGCAGTTTATCGGTGGGAGAAGCCTACAATGAGCAGTTCTTC.

This chain uses TRBV27 with TRBJ2-7; D is ambiguous. Germline CDR1 is MNHEY and CDR2 is SMNVEV (reference sequence). V shed 5 bases and J shed 4 bases, with 12 bases lying between them. The CDR3 loop spans 13 amino acids. As DNA, the CDR3 is TGTGCCAGCAGTCATAACCCAACTTACGAGCAGTACTTC. It specifies CASSHNPTYEQYF.

This clone is a singleton in its sample. The chain joins TRBV2 to TRBJ1-3; possible D gene TRBD1, 5 bases. V was pared by 1 base and J by 1 base, with 5 bases between. CDR1 SNHLY and CDR2 FYNNEI come from the germline V gene. The CDR3 is 14 residues long. CDR3 nucleotide sequence: TGTGCCAGCAGTGAAGAGGGGTCTGGAAACACCATATATTTT. Its translation is CASSEEGSGNTIYF. Variable domain in full (rest from reference TRBV2 and TRBJ1-3): EPEVTQTPSHQVTQMGQEVILRCVPISNHLYFYWYRQILGQKVEFLVSFYNNEISEKSEIFDDQFSVERPDGSNFTLKIRSTKLEDSAMYFCASSEEGSGNTIYFGEGSWLTVV.

This chain uses TRBV6-5 with TRBJ2-2; maybe TRBD1 (5 bases). Germline V gene data show CDR1 as MNHEY and CDR2 as SVGAGI. Deletions cut 10 bases from V and 2 bases from J, with 8 bases between. This CDR3 contains 12 residues. CDR3 nucleotides: TGTGCCACACGGACAAACACCGGGGAGCTGTTTTTT. It yields the protein CATRTNTGELFF.

The chain links TRBV18 to TRBJ2-4; TRBD2 matches 7 bases. The CDR3 is made up of 19 amino acids. The ends lost 1 base at V and 0 bases at J; junction bases unmatched: 12. The germline V gene encodes CDR1 KGHSH and CDR2 LQKENI. The CDR3 DNA follows: TGTGCCAGCTCACCACTGTCGCCGGGAGGAGACTTAGCCAAAAACATTCAGTACTTC. This translates into CASSPLSPGGDLAKNIQYF.

The V call is TRBV5-1, the J call TRBJ1-3; possible D gene TRBD1, 6 bases. CDR1 is SGHRS and CDR2 is YFSETQ in the germline V gene. Trimming removed 3 bases at V and 0 bases at J, with 10 bases between. The CDR3 runs to 15 residues. Written as DNA, the CDR3 is TGCGCCAGCAGCTCACAGGGCCACTCTGGAAACACCATATATTTT. It translates to CASSSQGHSGNTIYF.

V usage is TRBV29-1 and J usage is TRBJ2-1; 12 positions match TRBD2. The CDR3 totals 16 residues. In germline, CDR1 is SQVTM, CDR2 ANQGSEA. V lost 5 bases, J lost 2 bases, and 7 bases stayed unmatched. CDR3 region: CSVLGLAGPTYNEQFF. The DNA for the CDR3 is TGCAGCGTTTTGGGACTAGCGGGCCCAACCTACAATGAGCAGTTCTTC.

The chain employs TRBV2 and TRBJ2-3; no clear D gene. The germline gives CDR1 SNHLY, CDR2 FYNNEI. The length of the CDR3 is 13 residues. Trimming shortened V by 11 bases and J by 2 bases, and 14 bases separated the two germline ends. The CDR3 loop reads CAGRRSPTDTQYF. CDR3 sequence (DNA): TGTGCCGGGCGACGCTCGCCCACAGATACGCAGTATTTT.

Here the CDR3 DNA reads TGTGCCAGCTCACCGGGGACAGGGGGGCTCAATGAGCAGTTCTTC. Amino acid sequence: CASSPGTGGLNEQFF. The chain has TRBV18 and TRBJ2-1; 11 bases are a match to TRBD1. Germline V gene sequence: CDR1 KGHSH, CDR2 LQKENI. CDR3 length: 15 amino acids. J was trimmed by 6 bases and V by 3 bases; bases with no gene match: 4.

CDR3 region: CASSLPQGRTGELFF. In DNA form, the CDR3 reads TGTGCCAGCAGCTTGCCACAGGGGCGCACCGGGGAGCTGTTTTTT. The chain employs TRBV7-2 and TRBJ2-2; 7 bases align to TRBD1. The CDR3 consists of 15 residues. Trimming took 3 bases from V and 4 from J; bases not matched to a gene: 5. CDR1 is SGHTA, CDR2 FQGNSA, per germline.

This chain connects TRBV4-3 to TRBJ1-2; D might be TRBD1 (5 bases). This CDR3 has 14 amino acids. Between the trimmed V and J ends, which lost 1 base and 8 bases, there was a span of 14 bases. CDR1 is LGHNA and CDR2 is YSLEER in the germline V gene. CDR3 nucleotides: TGCGCCAGCAGCCAAGTGCTGGCAGGGCGCGGCTACACCTTC. It specifies CASSQVLAGRGYTF.

The chain is built from TRBV6-2 or TRBV6-3 and TRBJ2-1, with D maybe TRBD2 (7 bases). The V gene's germline CDR1 is MNHEY and CDR2 SVGEGT. CDR3 length: 18 amino acids. V was trimmed by 2 bases and J by 0 bases, leaving 17 bases between them. DNA for the CDR3: TGTGCCAGCAGTTACGTGGCTAAGGGGGGGAGCTCCTACAATGAGCAGTTCTTC. Translation: CASSYVAKGGSSYNEQFF.

J is TRBJ2-1 and V is TRBV4-3, with D perhaps matching TRBD2 (6 bases). Deletions cut 0 bases from V and 4 bases from J, with 13 bases between. Looked up from germline, CDR1 is LGHNA and CDR2 is YSLEER. CDR3 length equals 16 residues. The CDR3 reads CASSQEPGGIYNEQFF. The CDR3 DNA reads TGCGCCAGCAGCCAAGAACCTGGGGGGATTTACAATGAGCAGTTCTTC.

CDR3 coding DNA: TGTGCCACCAGCAGAACCCGGAGTACCAGGACTTATAATTCACCCCTCCACTTT. As protein: CATSRTRSTRTYNSPLHF. V usage is TRBV15 and J usage is TRBJ1-6; D remains ambiguous. This CDR3 is 18 amino acids long. Between the trimmed V and J ends, which lost 2 bases and 4 bases, there was a span of 18 bases. Per the germline V gene, CDR1 is LNHNV and CDR2 is YYDKDF (reference sequence).

V usage is TRBV5-1 and J usage is TRBJ2-3; D is unresolved. Looked up from germline, CDR1 is SGHRS and CDR2 is YFSETQ. Trimming took off 0 bases at V and 5 bases at J, with 7 bases between the two ends. The length of the CDR3 is 13 residues. The CDR3 DNA sequence: TGCGCCAGCAGCTTGGGATTAGAAGATACGCAGTATTTT. As protein: CASSLGLEDTQYF.

For the CDR3, the DNA is TGTGCCAGCAGTGAAGCCGGGACAGGGGGCGGTGAGCAGTACTTC. It codes for CASSEAGTGGGEQYF. This chain uses TRBV2 with TRBJ2-7; 12 bases are shared with TRBD1. Germline loops: CDR1 SNHLY, CDR2 FYNNEI. This CDR3 comprises 15 residues. V was clipped by 0 bases and J by 7 bases; unmatched bases: 4. Full variable domain (missing parts from reference TRBV2 and TRBJ2-7): EPEVTQTPSHQVTQMGQEVILRCVPISNHLYFYWYRQILGQKVEFLVSFYNNEISEKSEIFDDQFSVERPDGSNFTLKIRSTKLEDSAMYFCASSEAGTGGGEQYFGPGTRLTVT.

The J gene is TRBJ1-3, the V gene TRBV11-2; D uncertain. The CDR3 length is 14 residues. Per germline, CDR1 SGHAT and CDR2 FQNNGV. The germline V and J ends were trimmed by 3 bases and 3 bases, with 9 bases remaining between them. CDR3 DNA sequence: TGTGCCAGCAGCTTTTCGGGTGGTGGAAACACCATATATTTT. It yields the protein CASSFSGGGNTIYF. The full variable domain, with the rest looked up from reference TRBV11-2 and TRBJ1-3, is EAGVAQSPRYKIIEKRQSVAFWCNPISGHATLYWYQQILGQGPKLLIQFQNNGVVDDSQLPKDRFSAERLKGVDSTLKIQPAKLEDSAVYLCASSFSGGGNTIYFGEGSWLTVV.

The chain has TRBV19 and TRBJ2-4; 7 bases align to TRBD1. The length of the CDR3 is 16 residues. From germline, CDR1 is LNHDA and CDR2 SQIVND (reference sequence). V was pared by 3 bases and J by 2 bases, with 7 bases of the junction left unmatched. CDR3 residues: CASSMGRQGSKNIQYF. DNA for the CDR3: TGTGCCAGTAGTATGGGGAGACAGGGATCCAAAAACATTCAGTACTTC.

This clone occurred once. The V gene is TRBV24-1, the J gene TRBJ2-1, with 7 bases fitting TRBD2. Germline values: CDR1 KGHDR, CDR2 SFDVKD. The CDR3 loop spans 15 amino acids. V shed 6 bases and J 1 base; nucleotides not matched to a gene: 5. In nucleotides, the CDR3 is TGTGCCACCAGTTTGGCTAGCGGTTCCTACAATGAGCAGTTCTTC. It codes for CATSLASGSYNEQFF.

The chain joins TRBV6-6 to TRBJ1-5; TRBD1 might be the D (6 bases). The germline CDR1 and CDR2 sequences are MNHNY and SVGAGI (reference sequence). The V and J ends lost 6 bases and 6 bases respectively, with 12 bases between them. This CDR3 spans 13 amino acids. Written as DNA, the CDR3 is TGTGCCAGCAGACGGGACATAGGTCAGCCCCAGCATTTT. It codes for CASRRDIGQPQHF.

CDR3 in amino acids: CASSPPRQGLSTDTQYF. The CDR3 bases are TGTGCCAGCTCACCGCCCCGACAGGGGTTATCCACAGATACGCAGTATTTT. The rearrangement links TRBV18 to TRBJ2-3, with 8 bases identical to TRBD1. The CDR3 is made up of 17 amino acids. In germline, CDR1 is KGHSH, CDR2 LQKENI. The trim removed 3 bases at V and 2 bases at J, leaving 10 bases unmatched.